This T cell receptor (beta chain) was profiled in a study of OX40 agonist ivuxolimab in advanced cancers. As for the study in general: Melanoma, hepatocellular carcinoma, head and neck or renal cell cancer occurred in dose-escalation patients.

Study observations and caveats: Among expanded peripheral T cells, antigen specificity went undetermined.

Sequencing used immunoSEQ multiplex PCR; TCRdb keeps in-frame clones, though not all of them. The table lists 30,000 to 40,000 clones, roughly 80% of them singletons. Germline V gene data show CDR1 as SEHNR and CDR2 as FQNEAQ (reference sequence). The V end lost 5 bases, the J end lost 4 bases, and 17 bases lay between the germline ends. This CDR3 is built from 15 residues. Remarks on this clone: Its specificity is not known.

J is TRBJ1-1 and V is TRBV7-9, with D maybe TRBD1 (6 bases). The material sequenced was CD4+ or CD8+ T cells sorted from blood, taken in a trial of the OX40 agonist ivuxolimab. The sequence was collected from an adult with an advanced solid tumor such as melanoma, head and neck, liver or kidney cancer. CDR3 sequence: CASSPDGQGFTEAFF. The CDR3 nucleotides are TGTGCCAGCAGCCCAGATGGTCAGGGGTTCACTGAAGCTTTCTTT.